Below, 8 T cell receptor beta chains from the same sample are listed, as sequenced in a study of CD8 T cells in Susac syndrome. RNA was extracted with the RNeasy kit, and a quantity of about 0.45 to 1 ug was reverse transcribed using random hexamers. TCRdb redid the calling of the immunoSEQ multiplex PCR reads with MiXCR, one entry per CDR3 protein. The data show under 150,000 distinct CDR3 sequences, about 94% seen once. Sequencing was carried out using CD8+ T cells from PBMCs. These receptor sequences come from a human donor in good health.

The chain couples TRBV5-1 to TRBJ2-3; possible D gene TRBD2, 7 bases. Per germline, CDR1 SGHRS and CDR2 YFSETQ. The CDR3 totals 17 residues. V dropped 0 bases and J dropped 4 bases, with 18 bases sitting between them. The CDR3 nucleotides are TGCGCCAGCAGCTTGGCAGGGAAACCGGGGGGCCCAGATACGCAGTATTTT. The encoded protein is CASSLAGKPGGPDTQYF.

The V and J genes are TRBV5-4 and TRBJ2-5; 10 bases map to TRBD2. Per germline, CDR1 SGHNT and CDR2 YYREEE (reference sequence). Germline trimming cut 4 bases from V and 5 bases from J; bases unmatched to any gene: 5. The CDR3 runs 14 residues. The CDR3 DNA reads TGTGCCAGCAGCGGGGGACTAGCGCGCGAGACCCAGTACTTC. Translation: CASSGGLARETQYF.

The chain combines TRBV20-1 with TRBJ2-3; the D gene could be TRBD1 or TRBD2 (5 bases each). Germline CDR1 and CDR2: DFQATT and SNEGSKA (reference sequence). There are 10 residues in the CDR3. Trimming cost V 8 bases and J 8 bases, with 11 bases left between them. The CDR3 protein is CSPSGTTQYF. CDR3 coding DNA: TGCAGTCCATCCGGGACTACGCAGTATTTT.

This clonotype was seen once. The rearrangement uses TRBV9 and TRBJ2-7; D not resolved. This CDR3 has 15 residues. Germline-derived CDR1 and CDR2 are SGDLS and YYNGEE. V lost 0 bases to trimming and J lost 0 bases, with 10 bases between them. This CDR3 is CASSVAGSLSYEQYF. The CDR3 bases are TGTGCCAGCAGCGTAGCGGGCAGCCTCTCCTACGAGCAGTACTTC.

The V gene is TRBV5-6, the J gene TRBJ2-1, with D possibly being TRBD2 (6 bases). Trimming pared 1 base from V and 0 bases from J, leaving 11 bases between. The CDR3 has 16 amino acids. Germline loops: CDR1 SGHDT, CDR2 YYEEEE. CDR3 loop: CASSLPHGSSYNEQFF. The DNA for the CDR3 is TGTGCCAGCAGCTTGCCCCACGGGAGCTCCTACAATGAGCAGTTCTTC.

The chain recombines TRBV15 with TRBJ1-2; D remains ambiguous. Germline V gives CDR1 LNHNV, CDR2 YYDKDF (reference sequence). Deletions cut 2 bases from V and 2 bases from J, with 12 bases between. This CDR3 has 15 residues. For the CDR3, the DNA is TGTGCCACCAGCAGAATCCCTAGGCACAACTATGGCTACACCTTC. As protein: CATSRIPRHNYGYTF.

The J gene is TRBJ2-3, the V gene TRBV3-1, with a tentative D call TRBD2 (5 bases). Per germline, CDR1 LGHDT and CDR2 YNNKEL (reference sequence). The CDR3 contains 15 residues. V was shortened by 0 bases and J by 0 bases, with 7 bases between the two germline ends. The CDR3 DNA sequence: TGTGCCAGCAGCCAAGATTGGACTAGCACAGATACGCAGTATTTT. The encoded protein is CASSQDWTSTDTQYF.

As DNA, the CDR3 is TGTGCCAGCAGCGCCGGGACTGCCCTCTCCTACGAGCAGTACTTC. Residues: CASSAGTALSYEQYF. The chain joins TRBV9 to TRBJ2-7; a possible D gene is TRBD2 (6 bases). This CDR3 spans 15 amino acids. Looked up from germline, CDR1 is SGDLS and CDR2 is YYNGEE. Trimming cost V 3 bases and J 0 bases, with 13 bases left between them.